Listed below are T cell receptor beta chains from one sample, sequenced in a study of T cells in Graves' hyperthyroidism and ophthalmopathy. One entry per CDR3 protein, called by TCRdb with MiXCR from the multiplex PCR reads. The table records approximately 200,000 distinct CDR3 sequences, about 16% of them present only once. Sequenced sample: blood. Receptors originate from a man aged 40-49 years with Graves' hyperthyroidism. CDR3s include the opening cysteine and the closing phenylalanine or tryptophan. A D gene is named only where the DNA matches it firmly. Expanded clones are given a class, and other clones once, few, many or no size at all.

TRBJ1-1 TRBV27 few TRBD1 TGTGCCACCATTAGACAGGGGCGAAGAACTGAAGCTTTCTTT CATIRQGRRTEAFF
TRBJ2-1 TRBV20-1 many TRBD2 TGCAGACCCGGGACTAGCGGTTTGAATGAGCAGTTCTTC CRPGTSGLNEQFF
TRBJ2-4 TRBV5-7 . TRBD1 TGTGCCAGCAGCTTGAAAACTCCTGGACAGGAGAAAAACATTCAGTACTTC CASSLKTPGQEKNIQYF
TRBJ1-1 TRBV19 few . TGTGCCAGTAGTATCCCATGGCGGCAGCGGAACACTGAAGCTTTCTTT CASSIPWRQRNTEAFF
TRBJ2-5 TRBV10-3 few TRBD1 TGTGCCATCAGTGAGATGGGGGGGACAGGGGGGATCCAAGAGACCCAGTACTTC CAISEMGGTGGIQETQYF
TRBJ2-7 TRBV7-9 many . TGTGCCAGCAGCTTACGAGCGGGCACAGGGTCCCCCGGAGAGCAGTACTTC CASSLRAGTGSPGEQYF
TRBJ1-5 TRBV9 few TRBD1 TGTGCCAGCAGCGTTGGGGGACAGGGCACTCAGCCCCAGCATTTT CASSVGGQGTQPQHF
TRBJ2-2 TRBV6-6 many TRBD1 TGTGCCAGCAGTTACTCGGGACAGGGCGGCGGGGAGCTGTTTTTT CASSYSGQGGGELFF
TRBJ1-6 TRBV2 many . TGTGCCAGCAAACAAAAAGGGTACTATAATTCACCCCTCCACTTT CASKQKGYYNSPLHF
TRBJ2-7 TRBV7-6 many . TGTGCCAGCAGCTTAGCTGCAGGAGACGAGCAGTACTTC CASSLAAGDEQYF
TRBJ2-1 TRBV12-3/TRBV12-4 many TRBD1 TGTGCCAGCAGTACCGGGACAGGGGGCCGAGATGAGCAGTTCTTC CASSTGTGGRDEQFF
TRBJ1-2 TRBV5-6 many TRBD1 TGTGCCAGCAGCTTGGTAGTAGGGGACAGGGGCTACACCTTC CASSLVVGDRGYTF
TRBJ2-7 TRBV28 many TRBD2 TGTGCCAGCAGTCCGGGTTCTAGCGGAGGGATTTCCTACGAGCAGTACTTC CASSPGSSGGISYEQYF
TRBJ2-7 TRBV18 many . TGTGCCAGCTCCCCCGTTGGCCACTACGAGCAGTACTTC CASSPVGHYEQYF
TRBJ2-7 TRBV7-2 many TRBD1 TGTGCCAGCAGCCCCGGGACAGGGGGCTACGAGCAGTACTTC CASSPGTGGYEQYF
TRBJ2-1 TRBV12-3/TRBV12-4 few . TGTGCCAGCCTCGAGGCAGGCCGCAATGAGCAGTTCTTC CASLEAGRNEQFF
TRBJ2-7 TRBV30 many . TGTGCCTGGAGTCCGGGACACCCCTTCGAGCAGTACTTC CAWSPGHPFEQYF
TRBJ2-3 TRBV7-9 many . TGTGCCAGCAGCTCCCCTGGGGCCCGAGCCACAGATACGCAGTATTTT CASSSPGARATDTQYF
TRBJ2-1 TRBV13 many . TGTGCCAGCAGCCCTCCAGGGACAAAGCAGTTCTTC CASSPPGTKQFF
TRBJ1-2 TRBV28 many . TGTGCCAGCAGTTTGGGGCGGAACTATGGCTACACCTTC CASSLGRNYGYTF
TRBJ2-5 TRBV6-2/TRBV6-3 many . TGTGCCAGCAGCCCTCTGTGGGAGACCCAGTACTTC CASSPLWETQYF
TRBJ1-4 TRBV5-1 . TRBD1 TGCGCCAGCAGGACAGGGCCGACTAATGAAAAACTGTTTTTT CASRTGPTNEKLFF
TRBJ2-7 TRBV5-1 many . TGCGCCAGCAGCGGCCAGGCCCCCGGGGACGAGCAGTACTTC CASSGQAPGDEQYF
TRBJ1-1 TRBV5-1 many . TGCGCCAGCAGCGATTTGAACACTGAAGCTTTCTTT CASSDLNTEAFF
TRBJ2-3 TRBV10-3 . . TGTGCCATCGCAACAGAGCTCACAGATACGCAGTATTTT CAIATELTDTQYF
TRBJ1-2 TRBV20-1 many . TGCAGTGCTAGACAGTTGGAGGGTTACACCTTC CSARQLEGYTF
TRBJ2-3 TRBV20-1 . . TGCAGTGCTAGATACCAGAAAGATACGCAGTATTTT CSARYQKDTQYF
TRBJ1-1 TRBV7-9 few TRBD1 TGTGCCAGCAGCTTGTTCCGGGACAGGGAGGTATGGAACACTGAAGCTTTCTTT CASSLFRDREVWNTEAFF
TRBJ2-3 TRBV11-2 many TRBD1 TGTGCCAGCAGACCCGACAGGGCAGATACGCAGTATTTT CASRPDRADTQYF
TRBJ2-3 TRBV5-1 many TRBD2 TGCGCCACCGGGACTAGCGGGGGAACAGATACGCAGTATTTT CATGTSGGTDTQYF
TRBJ2-3 TRBV2 many . TGTGCCAGCCTCACAGATACGCAGTATTTT CASLTDTQYF
TRBJ1-2 TRBV20-1 many . TGCAGTGCTAGAGAGGACAACTATGGCTACACCTTC CSAREDNYGYTF
TRBJ2-1 TRBV12-3/TRBV12-4 . . TGTGCCAGCAGTTCCCCTCGACTAGGAGCGGTCTTC CASSSPRLGAVF
TRBJ2-2 TRBV19 many . TGTGCCAGTAGTCCGACCGGGACAACGAACACCGGGGAGCTGTTTTTT CASSPTGTTNTGELFF
TRBJ2-3 TRBV6-1 few . TGTGCCAGCGCGCTGGCAGGGAAGATCACAGATACGCAGTATTTT CASALAGKITDTQYF
TRBJ1-2 TRBV6-2/TRBV6-3 few TRBD1 TGTGCCAGCGGAATGACAGGGGGCTATGGCTACACCTTC CASGMTGGYGYTF
TRBJ2-3 TRBV12-3/TRBV12-4 . . TGTGCCAGCAGTCCCTCACTGGGCGGGACTAGCACAGATACGCAGTATTTT CASSPSLGGTSTDTQYF
TRBJ2-1 TRBV18 few . TGTGCCAGCTCCATAGGACAGACCATCTCCTACAATGAGCAGTTCTTC CASSIGQTISYNEQFF
TRBJ2-3 TRBV20-1 many TRBD2 TGCAGTGCTAGAGATCATGGGGCTAGCGGGGGGCAAACGCAGTATTTT CSARDHGASGGQTQYF
TRBJ2-1 TRBV4-3 many . TGCGCCAGCAGCGTGATACCGGGCGAGCAGTTCTTC CASSVIPGEQFF
TRBJ2-1 TRBV3-1 many . TGTGCCAGCAGCCAAGGCGTACCCAATGAGCAGTTCTTC CASSQGVPNEQFF
TRBJ1-1 TRBV11-1 many . TGTGCCAGCACCCTTGGCCCCTCGAACACTGAAGCTTTCTTT CASTLGPSNTEAFF
TRBJ2-4 TRBV27 many . TGTGCCAGCAGCTCGGGGGCAGGGAGCGCCAAAAACATTCAGTACTTC CASSSGAGSAKNIQYF
TRBJ1-1 TRBV11-2 many . TGTGCCAGCAGCTTCCGGACAAATGAAGCTTTCTTT CASSFRTNEAFF
TRBJ1-1 TRBV7-9 many . TGTGCCAGCTCACTACAGGTGAACACTGAAGCTTTCTTT CASSLQVNTEAFF
TRBJ2-3 TRBV27 many . TGTGCCAGCAGTTCTCAGGGTGAGGAGACAGATACGCAGTATTTT CASSSQGEETDTQYF
TRBJ2-7 TRBV6-6 many . TGTGCCAGCAGTTACCGGGGGGCCCCTGTGCGGTACTTC CASSYRGAPVRYF
TRBJ1-2 TRBV7-3 . TRBD1 TGTGCCAGCAGCGCCACAGGGGCTGATGGCTACACCTTC CASSATGADGYTF
TRBJ1-1 TRBV4-3 many . TGCGCCAGCAGCCAAGATCTTGTTCGGACGAACACTGAAGCTTTCTTT CASSQDLVRTNTEAFF
TRBJ2-3 TRBV5-1 . TRBD1 TGCGCCAGCAGCATAGGGACAGGGACAGATACGCAGTATTTT CASSIGTGTDTQYF
TRBJ1-6 TRBV28 many . TGTGCCAGCAGTTACAGGGATCATAATTCACCCCTCCACTTT CASSYRDHNSPLHF
TRBJ2-1 TRBV10-3 few TRBD2 TGTGCCGTCCGGGGGGGGGGATCCTACAATGAGCAGTTCTTC CAVRGGGSYNEQFF
TRBJ1-6 TRBV18 . TRBD1 TGTGCCAGCTCACCACAACAGGGGGATAATTCACCCCTCCACTTT CASSPQQGDNSPLHF